These 7 T cell receptor beta chains came from one sample sequenced in a study of shared clonotypes between healthy human individuals. Libraries were prepared by immunoSEQ multiplex PCR; TCRdb keeps only in-frame clonotypes and omits some of them. The table shows approximately 2,200,000 clones, with 85% to 95% occurring only once. Naive CD8 populations comprised CD45RO-negative cells positively selected for CCR7, excluding terminally differentiated effector memory CD45RA+ cells. The sequencing input was naive CD8+ T cells from PBMCs. The receptors were sampled from a man aged 18 to 30 in good health. Some clones in this sample may be carry-over from other donors' samples.

The rearrangement joins TRBV7-3 to TRBJ1-1; D is undetermined. Trimming pared 5 bases from V and 3 bases from J, leaving 13 bases between. CDR1 SGHTA and CDR2 FQGTGA come from the germline V gene. CDR3 size: 14 residues. This chain's CDR3 is CASSGRPGDTEAFF. The CDR3 DNA is TGTGCCAGCAGCGGGAGGCCTGGCGACACTGAAGCTTTCTTT.

Comments on this clone: Within the sample, other DNA sequences also encode this same CDR3. V gene TRBV30 combines with J gene TRBJ2-5; D is uncertain. Per germline, CDR1 GTSNPN and CDR2 SVGIG (reference sequence). The V gene lost 1 base and the J gene lost 5 bases, with 2 bases spanning the gap. This CDR3 is 10 amino acids long. CDR3 DNA: TGTGCCTGGAGTGGCGAGACCCAGTACTTC. Amino acid sequence: CAWSGETQYF.

This chain uses TRBV4-3 with TRBJ2-1, with D possibly being TRBD1 (6 bases). In germline, CDR1 is LGHNA, CDR2 YSLEER. Trimming took 1 base from V and 5 from J, leaving 15 bases between them. The CDR3 sequence is 16 residues long. CDR3 DNA: TGCGCCAGCAGCCAAGTACCCGGGACACAGCACAATGAGCAGTTCTTC. Translating it yields CASSQVPGTQHNEQFF.

The V call is TRBV4-1, the J call TRBJ1-5, with 9 nucleotides matching TRBD1. This CDR3 is 18 amino acids long. The trim removed 3 bases at V and 6 bases at J, leaving 15 bases unmatched. Germline V gene sequence: CDR1 MGHRA, CDR2 YSYEKL. CDR3 protein: CASSHPGGTGNLRQPQHF. The CDR3 DNA reads as TGCGCCAGCAGCCACCCCGGGGGGACAGGGAATCTTCGTCAGCCCCAGCATTTT.

The V gene is TRBV4-1, the J gene TRBJ1-2, with TRBD1 identical over 9 bases. Unmatched junction bases numbered 3, after V lost 4 bases and J lost 3 bases. Germline lookup yields CDR1 MGHRA and CDR2 YSYEKL. The CDR3 runs 14 residues. The chain's CDR3 is CASSRQGVDYGYTF. The CDR3 nucleotides read TGCGCCAGCAGCCGACAGGGGGTCGACTATGGCTACACCTTC.

The chain joins TRBV7-9 to TRBJ1-1; D unresolved. The CDR3 totals 11 residues. Germline CDR1 reads SEHNR; CDR2 reads FQNEAQ (reference sequence). V was shortened by 5 bases and J by 6 bases, with 7 bases between the two germline ends. The DNA for the CDR3 is TGTGCCAGCAGCGTGGCGGCTGAAGCTTTCTTT. Encoded protein: CASSVAAEAFF.

The chain carries TRBV28 and TRBJ1-2, with TRBD1 matching over 9 bases. Germline lookup yields CDR1 MDHEN and CDR2 SYDVKM. The CDR3 is 17 amino acids. V gave up 6 bases and J gave up 6 bases; unmatched junction bases: 17. CDR3 region: CASSIGVSGTGYNGYTF. As DNA, the CDR3 is TGTGCCAGCAGCATAGGGGTCTCCGGGACAGGGTATAATGGCTACACCTTC.